Detailed here is one TCR beta chain. Its antigen is currently unknown. A read error may account for a junction end that differs from germline. Investigators sought sequencing depths of between 1 in 200,000 and 1 in 1 million T cells. Sequencing used immunoSEQ multiplex PCR; TCRdb keeps in-frame clones, though not all of them. The sample holds about 130,000 clones, around 80% seen once. Cryopreserved PBMCs were the source of roughly 2 micrograms of genomic DNA, which went to TCR beta libraries. This sample is drawn from a study of cytotoxic CD8 clonotypes in ibrutinib-treated CLL. CDR1 is SEHNR and CDR2 is FQNEAQ in the germline V gene (reference sequence). This CDR3 is built from 14 residues. Whole-study findings and limits: Public clonotypes, an uncommon group, contracted or remained stable on treatment. Sustained-remission patients were sampled at different times than progressing patients were.

J is TRBJ1-5 and V is TRBV7-9; the match to TRBD1 covers 8 bases. The sequences come from PBMCs, collected after 12 months of ibrutinib treatment. This clonotype originated in a human donor with chronic lymphocytic leukemia. The CDR3 DNA sequence: TGTGCCAGCAGCTTACCAGGGGGCAACCAGCCCCAGCATTTT. Encoded protein: CASSLPGGNQPQHF.